A selection of T cell receptor beta chains follows, all from one sample in a study of beta chain features in type 1 diabetes. The assay was immunoSEQ multiplex PCR, and TCRdb's table has in-frame clones only and misses some. The sample includes 15,000 to 20,000 clones, approximately 50% seen only once; the top ten take 0.43%. Sequenced sample: stem cell memory CD4+ T cells from blood. Source of these receptors: a man aged 18-30 years in good health. The CDR3 runs from the conserved cysteine through the conserved F or W. The D gene is left open where the match is weak. The size entry is marked missing in some rows and otherwise reads once, few, many or a size class.

>TRBD1|TRBJ2-7|NA|TRBV5-5
CASSPLRTGRRYEQYF
TGTGCCAGCAGCCCCCTTCGGACAGGGCGGAGATACGAGCAGTACTTC
>TRBD2|TRBJ2-7|NA|TRBV7-2
CASSPAGLDQTYEQYF
TGTGCCAGCAGCCCTGCCGGACTAGATCAAACCTACGAGCAGTACTTC
>TRBD1|TRBJ1-2|few|TRBV7-2
CASSGGTGAGWGYTF
TGTGCCAGCAGCGGGGGGACAGGGGCCGGTTGGGGCTACACCTTC
>NA|TRBJ2-7|NA|TRBV21-1
CASSKIWASGSYEQYF
NA
>NA|TRBJ2-1|NA|TRBV7-9
CASSPPQVGATYNEQFF
TGTGCCAGCAGCCCCCCGCAGGTAGGGGCGACATACAATGAGCAGTTCTTC
>TRBD2|TRBJ2-1|NA|TRBV9
CASSVGGWGYSEQFF
TGTGCCAGCAGCGTGGGGGGGTGGGGATACAGTGAGCAGTTCTTC
>TRBD2|TRBJ2-2|NA|TRBV4-3
CASRREGSTGELFF
TGCGCCAGCAGGCGGGAGGGTAGCACCGGGGAGCTGTTTTTT
>NA|TRBJ2-2|NA|TRBV7-9
CASSLLPGTGELFF
TGTGCCAGCAGCTTACTTCCCGGGACCGGGGAGCTGTTTTTT
>TRBD2|TRBJ2-5|NA|TRBV2
CASSEGGGVGETQYF
TGTGCCAGCAGTGAAGGTGGGGGGGTTGGCGAGACCCAGTACTTC
>NA|TRBJ2-7|NA|TRBV19
CASSTAGRASSYEQYF
TGTGCCAGTAGTACCGCCGGGCGGGCGTCCTCCTACGAGCAGTACTTC
>NA|TRBJ2-3|NA|TRBV7-2
CASRGRTSTDTQYF
TGTGCCAGCAGGGGGCGAACCAGCACAGATACGCAGTATTTT
>TRBD1|TRBJ1-1|NA|TRBV19
CASSIGQGRYTETFF
TGTGCCAGTAGTATCGGACAGGGAAGGTACACTGAAACTTTCTTT
>NA|TRBJ2-3|NA|TRBV10-1
CASPGLAFTDTQYF
TGCGCCAGCCCAGGTCTAGCGTTCACAGATACGCAGTATTTT
>TRBD1|TRBJ1-2|medium-sized|TRBV30
CAWSRWDSYGYTF
TGTGCCTGGAGTAGGTGGGACAGCTATGGCTACACCTTC
>NA|TRBJ1-1|few|TRBV5-1
CASRQTANTEAFF
TGCGCCAGCCGCCAGACAGCGAACACTGAAGCTTTCTTT
>TRBD1|TRBJ2-1|few|TRBV5-6
CASSGDTGDFSYNEQFF
TGTGCCAGCAGCGGAGATACAGGGGATTTCTCCTACAATGAGCAGTTCTTC
>NA|TRBJ2-3|NA|TRBV11-2
CASSLGPGPGVDTQYF
TGTGCCAGCAGCTTAGGGCCGGGCCCGGGGGTAGATACGCAGTATTTT
>TRBD2|TRBJ2-3|NA|TRBV14
CASSQALAGGPSRQYF
TGTGCCAGCAGCCAAGCTCTAGCGGGGGGGCCGTCCAGGCAGTATTTT
>NA|TRBJ2-7|NA|TRBV11-2
CASSLDLRGYEQYF
TGTGCCAGCAGCTTAGATCTAAGGGGCTACGAGCAGTACTTC
>NA|TRBJ1-6|NA|TRBV7-2
CASRSSYNSPLHF
TGTGCCAGCAGGAGCTCCTATAATTCACCCCTCCACTTT
>NA|TRBJ2-7|few|TRBV19
CASSIVGDNYEQYF
TGTGCCAGTAGTATAGTTGGGGACAACTACGAGCAGTACTTC
>NA|TRBJ1-1|NA|TRBV28
CASSTRGNTEAFF
TGTGCCAGCAGTACCCGGGGGAACACTGAAGCTTTCTTT
>TRBD2|TRBJ2-7|once|TRBV7-9
CASSLALAGGEQYF
TGTGCCAGCAGCTTAGCCCTCGCGGGGGGCGAGCAGTACTTC
>NA|TRBJ1-2|few|TRBV18
CASSPREGSYGYTF
TGTGCCAGCTCACCACGGGAGGGAAGCTATGGCTACACCTTC
>TRBD1|TRBJ1-1|few|TRBV28
CASSSGQGDTEAFF
TGTGCCAGCAGTTCGGGACAGGGGGACACTGAAGCTTTCTTT
>NA|TRBJ2-1|NA|TRBV21-1
CASSQRGLAGSYNEQFF
TGTGCCAGCAGCCAAAGGGGACTAGCGGGCTCCTACAATGAGCAGTTCTTC
>TRBD1|TRBJ2-7|few|TRBV14
CASSQGGRDRGYEQYF
TGTGCCAGCAGCCAAGGGGGCCGGGACAGGGGCTACGAGCAGTACTTC
>NA|TRBJ1-5|NA|TRBV7-2
CASSLQGNQPQHF
TGTGCCAGCAGCTTACAGGGCAATCAGCCCCAGCATTTT
>NA|TRBJ2-1|NA|TRBV11-3
CASSPNSVFNEQFF
TGTGCCAGCAGCCCAAATAGCGTATTCAATGAGCAGTTCTTC
>NA|TRBJ2-3|NA|TRBV2
CASSEQPTSTDTQYF
TGTGCCAGCAGTGAACAACCAACTAGCACAGATACGCAGTATTTT
>TRBD2|TRBJ2-3|few|TRBV2
CASNSGRDTDTQYF
TGTGCCAGCAATAGCGGGAGGGACACAGATACGCAGTATTTT
>TRBD1|TRBJ2-7|NA|TRBV7-6
CASSSRRDRGYEQYF
TGTGCCAGCAGTTCCCGCCGGGACAGGGGATACGAGCAGTACTTC
>TRBD1|TRBJ1-5|NA|TRBV7-8
CASSVHRGSEPQHF
TGTGCCAGCAGCGTCCACAGGGGTTCGGAGCCCCAGCATTTT
>TRBD2|TRBJ2-5|NA|TRBV30
CAWSVGAGALQETQYF
TGTGCCTGGAGTGTTGGAGCGGGGGCCCTCCAAGAGACCCAGTACTTC
>TRBD2|TRBJ2-3|NA|TRBV7-2
CASSLAGSGGTQYF
TGTGCCAGCAGCTTAGCGGGGTCGGGGGGTACGCAGTATTTT
>TRBD1|TRBJ1-5|few|TRBV19
CASSTGTGGNQPQHF
TGTGCCAGTAGTACCGGGACAGGGGGCAATCAGCCCCAGCATTTT
>TRBD1|TRBJ2-5|NA|TRBV11-1
CASSTRQGIGTQYF
TGTGCCAGCAGCACCCGACAGGGAATAGGGACCCAGTACTTC
>NA|TRBJ1-4|NA|TRBV7-9
CASSRRGGKLFF
TGTGCCAGCAGCCGGCGGGGTGGAAAACTGTTTTTT
>TRBD2|TRBJ2-7|NA|TRBV30
CAWAGRLAAPPYEQYF
TGTGCCTGGGCCGGGCGACTAGCGGCTCCACCCTACGAGCAGTACTTC
>NA|TRBJ2-7|NA|TRBV11-2
CASSLHLGGPYEQYF
TGTGCCAGCAGCTTACATCTTGGGGGCCCCTACGAGCAGTACTTC
>NA|TRBJ1-1|NA|TRBV6-1
CASSSGFRAFF
TGTGCCAGCAGCTCAGGGTTTCGAGCTTTCTTT
>NA|TRBJ1-1|few|TRBV5-1
CASSHGVGTEAFF
TGCGCCAGCAGCCACGGAGTAGGCACTGAAGCTTTCTTT
>NA|TRBJ1-5|NA|TRBV7-9
CASSLGDFGNQPQHF
TGTGCCAGCAGCTTAGGGGACTTTGGCAATCAGCCCCAGCATTTT
>NA|TRBJ2-4|NA|TRBV30
CAWSAQGSIQYF
TGTGCCTGGAGTGCACAGGGCAGCATTCAGTACTTC
>NA|TRBJ2-7|NA|TRBV7-2
CASSPVGVHEQYF
TGTGCCAGCAGCCCCGTCGGGGTCCACGAGCAGTACTTC
>TRBD2|TRBJ2-7|NA|TRBV4-2
CASSQDRTSGSGSYEQYF
TGTGCCAGCAGCCAAGATCGGACTAGCGGGAGTGGCTCCTACGAGCAGTACTTC
>NA|TRBJ2-2|NA|TRBV28
CASTSSTNTGELFF
TGTGCCAGCACTTCAAGCACGAACACCGGGGAGCTGTTTTTT
>NA|TRBJ2-5|NA|TRBV19
CASSIGRDGETQYF
TGTGCCAGTAGTATCGGCAGGGATGGAGAGACCCAGTACTTC
>TRBD2|TRBJ2-7|NA|TRBV5-1
CASSSGTSGGAYFSYEQYF
TGCGCCAGCAGCTCGGGGACTAGCGGGGGGGCCTACTTTTCCTACGAGCAGTACTTC
>NA|TRBJ1-1|NA|TRBV23-1
CASSQFRGRRLDTEAFF
TGCGCCAGCAGTCAATTTAGGGGTCGCCGGTTGGACACTGAAGCTTTCTTT
>NA|TRBJ2-3|NA|TRBV30
CAWSVQRDTQYF
TGTGCCTGGAGTGTACAGAGAGATACGCAGTATTTT
>TRBD1|TRBJ2-2|NA|TRBV9
CASSPTTGVNTGELFF
TGTGCCAGCAGCCCAACGACAGGGGTGAACACCGGGGAGCTGTTTTTT
>NA|TRBJ1-5|NA|TRBV7-3
CASSLDGSFNQPQHF
TGTGCCAGCAGCCTAGACGGATCCTTCAATCAGCCCCAGCATTTT
>NA|TRBJ2-4|medium-sized|TRBV6-6
CASRSPQAQNIQYF
TGTGCCAGCAGGTCCCCCCAGGCCCAAAACATTCAGTACTTC
>NA|TRBJ2-4|few|TRBV19
CASSIVFTTGKNIQYF
TGTGCCAGTAGTATAGTATTCACGACGGGCAAAAACATTCAGTACTTC
>NA|TRBJ1-2|once|TRBV19
CASSPLGQNYGYTF
TGTGCCAGTAGTCCCCTGGGCCAGAACTATGGCTACACCTTC
>TRBD1|TRBJ1-2|NA|TRBV28
CASSSPGQGIPNYGYTF
TGTGCCAGCAGTTCGCCGGGACAGGGGATTCCTAACTATGGCTACACCTTC
>NA|TRBJ2-1|NA|TRBV28
CASSPPGQPHNEQFF
TGTGCCAGCAGTCCTCCGGGACAACCTCACAATGAGCAGTTCTTC
>TRBD2|TRBJ2-1|few|TRBV10-3
CAISGVSGGDNEQFF
TGTGCCATCAGTGGTGTTAGCGGGGGGGACAATGAGCAGTTCTTC
>NA|TRBJ1-2|NA|TRBV10-3
CAISEPGTNYGYTF
TGTGCCATCAGTGAGCCAGGGACTAACTATGGCTACACCTTC